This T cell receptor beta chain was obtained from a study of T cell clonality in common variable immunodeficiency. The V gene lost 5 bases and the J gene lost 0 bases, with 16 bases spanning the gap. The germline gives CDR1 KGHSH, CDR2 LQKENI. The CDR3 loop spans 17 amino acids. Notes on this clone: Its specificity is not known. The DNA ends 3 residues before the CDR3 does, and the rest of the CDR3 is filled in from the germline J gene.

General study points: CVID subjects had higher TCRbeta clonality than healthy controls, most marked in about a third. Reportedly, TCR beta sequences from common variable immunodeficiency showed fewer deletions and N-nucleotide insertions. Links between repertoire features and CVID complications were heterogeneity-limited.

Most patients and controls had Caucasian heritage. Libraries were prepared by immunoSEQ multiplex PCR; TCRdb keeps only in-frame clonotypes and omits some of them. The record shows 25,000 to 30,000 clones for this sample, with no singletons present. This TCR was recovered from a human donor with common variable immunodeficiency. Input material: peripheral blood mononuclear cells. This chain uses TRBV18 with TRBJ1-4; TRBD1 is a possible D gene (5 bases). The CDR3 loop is CASSTLTTGATNEKLFF. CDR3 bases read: TGTGCCAGCTCAACCCTAACGACGGGGGCAACTAATGAAAAA.